This TCR beta chain was profiled in a study of T cell repertoires in cytomegalovirus infection (dated by TCRdb to between 2018 and 2020). Looking at the study overall: Donor HLA type was relevant to the analysis, as public TCR beta signatures indicated carriage of CMV infection together with the matching HLA type.

This clonotype has only a few counts. Its antigen is not yet known. No much larger clonotype is one base removed from it; base qualities were not supplied. The instrument was an Illumina HiSeq 1500. The public reads were quality trimmed at Q25 with fastp and then assembled into clones with MiXCR by TCRdb, keeping productive beta chains. Every distinct CDR3 protein forms one entry, paired with its most common genes and DNA. Here the sample has approximately 170,000 distinct CDR3 sequences; 13% to 15% occur a single time. The top ten hold approximately 30% of the sample. Results the study describes overall, beyond this receptor: The ex vivo response was dominated by HLA-C-restricted CMV-specific TCR beta clonotypes, which also provided the single most frequent clonotype in two of eight donors. In both this cohort and an independent approximately 350-donor cohort, the cumulative frequency of public TCR beta family members distinguished carriers of CMV infection plus the relevant HLA type.

The germline V gene (reference sequence) gives CDR1 as DFQATT and CDR2 as SNEGSKA. The CDR3 runs 16 amino acids, cysteine and phenylalanine included. The sequence is cut down to CDR3 DNA, 48 bases in frame from base 1. Germline trimming amounts to 3 bases on V and 5 bases on J, with 10 as the count of junction bases outside the gene matches. The rearrangement joined TRBV20-1 to TRBJ2-5; 12 bases in between match TRBD1. The material sequenced was PBMCs. The clonotype was recovered from a human donor in good health (CMV status not recorded). Some clones in this sample may be carry-over from other donors' samples. The bases are TGCAGTGCTAGGGGGGGACAGGGGGCCTCCTGGGAGACCCAGTACTTC. It translates as CSARGGQGASWETQYF.